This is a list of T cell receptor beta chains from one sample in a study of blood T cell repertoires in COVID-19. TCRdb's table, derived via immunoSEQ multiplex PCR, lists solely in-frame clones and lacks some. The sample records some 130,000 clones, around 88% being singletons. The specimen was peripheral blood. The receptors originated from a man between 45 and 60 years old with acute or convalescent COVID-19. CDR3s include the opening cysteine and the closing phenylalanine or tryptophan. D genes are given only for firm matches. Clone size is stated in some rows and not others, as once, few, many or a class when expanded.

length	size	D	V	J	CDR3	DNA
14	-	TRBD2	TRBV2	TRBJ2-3	CAIKTSGSADTQYF	TGTGCCATCAAGACTAGCGGGAGCGCAGATACGCAGTATTTT
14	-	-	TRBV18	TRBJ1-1	CASSQIAVDTEAFF	TGTGCCAGCTCACAAATAGCGGTAGACACTGAAGCTTTCTTT
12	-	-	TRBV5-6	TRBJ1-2	CASSLRQFGYTF	TGTGCCAGCAGCTTACGACAGTTTGGCTACACCTTC
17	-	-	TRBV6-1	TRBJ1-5	CASSEPTRGKRGQPQHF	TGTGCCAGCAGTGAACCGACCCGGGGAAAACGGGGTCAGCCCCAGCATTTT
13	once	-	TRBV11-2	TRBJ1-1	CASSLFAEDLAFF	TGTGCCAGCAGCCTATTCGCGGAGGATTTGGCTTTCTTT
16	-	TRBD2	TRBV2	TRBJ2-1	CASSGTSGRRYNEQFF	TGTGCCAGCAGTGGGACTAGCGGTAGGAGGTATAATGAGCAGTTCTTC
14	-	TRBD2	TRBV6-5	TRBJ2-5	CASSLQRGKETQYF	TGTGCCAGCAGTCTACAGCGGGGAAAAGAGACCCAGTACTTC
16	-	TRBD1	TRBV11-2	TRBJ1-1	CASSWGTGRYDTEAFF	TGTGCCAGCAGCTGGGGGACAGGGAGGTATGACACTGAAGCTTTCTTT
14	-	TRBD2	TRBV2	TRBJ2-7	CASIRQLAAYEQYF	TGTGCCAGCATTAGACAGCTAGCGGCCTACGAGCAGTACTTC
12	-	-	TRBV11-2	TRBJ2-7	CASSQGAYEQYF	TGTGCCAGCAGCCAAGGAGCATACGAGCAGTACTTC
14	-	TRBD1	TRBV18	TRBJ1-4	CASSFGTGEEKLFF	TGTGCCAGCTCCTTCGGGACAGGGGAGGAAAAACTGTTTTTT
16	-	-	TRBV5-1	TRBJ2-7	CASSSGLTGSAYEQYF	TGCGCCAGCAGCTCCGGGTTGACGGGGTCCGCCTACGAGCAGTACTTC
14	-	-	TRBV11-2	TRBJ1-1	CASSLSRAATEAFF	TGTGCCAGCAGCTTATCCAGGGCTGCGACTGAAGCTTTCTTT
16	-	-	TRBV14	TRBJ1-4	CASSQGWSGRNEKLFF	TGTGCCAGCAGCCAAGGTTGGTCAGGGAGGAATGAAAAACTGTTTTTT
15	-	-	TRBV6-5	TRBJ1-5	CASSYYRAYNQPQHF	TGTGCCAGCAGTTACTACAGGGCCTATAATCAGCCCCAGCATTTT
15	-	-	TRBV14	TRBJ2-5	CASSPTGQRRETQYF	TGTGCCAGCAGCCCTACCGGACAGAGAAGGGAGACCCAGTACTTC
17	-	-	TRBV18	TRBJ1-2	CASSPSQEGGGNYGYTF	TGTGCCAGCTCTCCCAGTCAAGAGGGCGGGGGAAACTATGGCTACACCTTC
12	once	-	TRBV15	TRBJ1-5	CATSTRGQPQHF	TGTGCCACCAGCACCAGGGGTCAGCCCCAGCATTTT
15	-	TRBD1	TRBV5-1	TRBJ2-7	CASSLGGTGKGEQYF	TGCGCCAGCAGCTTGGGCGGGACAGGGAAGGGCGAGCAGTACTTC
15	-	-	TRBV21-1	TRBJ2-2	CASYGAGSITGELFF	TGTGCCAGTTACGGGGCGGGGTCGATCACCGGGGAGCTGTTTTTT
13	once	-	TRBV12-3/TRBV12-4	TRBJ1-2	CASSPPLGFGYTF	TGTGCCAGCAGTCCCCCCCTCGGTTTTGGCTACACCTTC
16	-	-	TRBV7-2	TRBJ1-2	CASSLSLQAMHYGYTF	TGTGCCAGCAGCTTAAGTTTGCAGGCAATGCACTATGGCTACACCTTC
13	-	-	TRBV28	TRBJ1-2	CASSPPRNYGYTF	TGTGCCAGCAGTCCGCCCAGGAACTATGGCTACACCTTC
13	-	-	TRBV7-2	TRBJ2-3	CASSPREADTQYF	TGTGCCAGCAGCCCCAGAGAGGCAGATACGCAGTATTTT
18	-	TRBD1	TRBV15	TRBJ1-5	CATSAGQGTLSSNQPQHF	TGTGCCACCAGCGCCGGACAGGGTACACTTTCGAGCAATCAGCCCCAGCATTTT
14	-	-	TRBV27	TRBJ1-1	CASSLVGQNTEAFF	TGTGCCAGCAGTTTAGTGGGACAGAACACTGAAGCTTTCTTT
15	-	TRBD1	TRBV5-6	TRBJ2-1	CASSPLPGQLNEQFF	TGTGCCAGCAGCCCCCTGCCGGGACAGCTAAATGAGCAGTTCTTC
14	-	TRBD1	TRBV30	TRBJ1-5	CAWSIRGGGQPQHF	TGTGCCTGGAGTATAAGAGGGGGCGGTCAGCCCCAGCATTTT
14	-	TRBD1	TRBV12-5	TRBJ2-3	CASGDYRGADTQYF	TGTGCTAGTGGTGATTACAGGGGGGCAGATACGCAGTATTTT
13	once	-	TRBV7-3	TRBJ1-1	CASSLTRGTEAFF	TGTGCCAGCAGCTTAACACGGGGCACTGAAGCTTTCTTT
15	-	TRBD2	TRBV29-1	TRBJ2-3	CSACTTSGRADTQYF	TGCAGCGCCTGCACGACTAGCGGGAGAGCAGATACGCAGTATTTT
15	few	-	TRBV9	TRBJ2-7	CASSVEPGSSREQYF	TGTGCCAGCAGCGTAGAACCTGGTTCATCCAGAGAGCAGTACTTC
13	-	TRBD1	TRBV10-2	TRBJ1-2	CASGGGANYGYTF	TGCGCCAGCGGAGGGGGCGCTAACTATGGCTACACCTTC
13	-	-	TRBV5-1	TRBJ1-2	CASSKRGDYGYTF	TGCGCCAGCAGCAAGCGGGGTGACTATGGCTACACCTTC
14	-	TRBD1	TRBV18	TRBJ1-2	CASSPGDRNYGYTF	TGTGCCAGCTCACCGGGGGACAGGAACTATGGCTACACCTTC
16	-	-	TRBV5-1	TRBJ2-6	CASSLTALSGANVLTF	TGCGCCAGCAGCTTGACAGCCCTCTCTGGGGCCAACGTCCTGACTTTC
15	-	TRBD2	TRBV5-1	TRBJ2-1	CASSLEAGGNNEQFF	TGCGCCAGCAGCTTGGAAGCGGGGGGGAACAATGAGCAGTTCTTC
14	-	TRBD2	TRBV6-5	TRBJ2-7	CASSLTSGVYEQYF	TGTGCCAGCAGTCTTACTAGCGGAGTCTACGAGCAGTACTTC
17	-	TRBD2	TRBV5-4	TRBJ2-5	CASSLPGEAGGGGTQYF	TGTGCCAGCAGCCTACCGGGAGAGGCGGGAGGCGGCGGGACCCAGTACTTC
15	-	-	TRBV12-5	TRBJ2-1	CASGLGSRSDNEQFF	TGTGCTAGTGGTTTGGGATCCCGGAGTGACAATGAGCAGTTCTTC
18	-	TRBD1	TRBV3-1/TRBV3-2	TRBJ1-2	CASSQGTGAGSIKYGYTF	TGTGCCAGCAGCCAAGGAACAGGGGCCGGTTCCATCAAATATGGCTACACCTTC
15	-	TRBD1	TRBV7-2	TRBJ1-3	CASSPDRGSGNTIYF	TGTGCCAGCAGCCCGGACAGGGGCTCTGGAAACACCATATATTTT
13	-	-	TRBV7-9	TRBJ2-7	CASSWVGNYEQYF	TGTGCCAGCAGCTGGGTCGGGAACTACGAGCAGTACTTC
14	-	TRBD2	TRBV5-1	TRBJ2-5	CASETSGGSGTQYF	TGCGCCAGCGAGACTAGCGGGGGATCGGGGACCCAGTACTTC
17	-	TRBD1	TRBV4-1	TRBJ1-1	CASSHRFPTGLNTEAFF	TGCGCCAGCAGCCACCGATTCCCGACAGGGCTGAACACTGAAGCTTTCTTT
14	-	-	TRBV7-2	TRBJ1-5	CASSPGLPPGPQHF	TGTGCCAGCAGCCCAGGGCTCCCTCCGGGGCCCCAGCATTTT
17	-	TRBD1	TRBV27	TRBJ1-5	CASSLTLGRGWDQPQHF	TGTGCCAGCAGTTTAACTCTTGGCAGGGGGTGGGATCAGCCCCAGCATTTT
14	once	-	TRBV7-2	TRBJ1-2	CASRKTGVAYGYTF	TGTGCCAGCAGGAAAACGGGAGTAGCGTATGGCTACACCTTC
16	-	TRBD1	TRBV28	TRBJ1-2	CASTGGGTGDLYGYTF	TGTGCCAGCACCGGGGGCGGGACAGGGGACCTCTATGGCTACACCTTC